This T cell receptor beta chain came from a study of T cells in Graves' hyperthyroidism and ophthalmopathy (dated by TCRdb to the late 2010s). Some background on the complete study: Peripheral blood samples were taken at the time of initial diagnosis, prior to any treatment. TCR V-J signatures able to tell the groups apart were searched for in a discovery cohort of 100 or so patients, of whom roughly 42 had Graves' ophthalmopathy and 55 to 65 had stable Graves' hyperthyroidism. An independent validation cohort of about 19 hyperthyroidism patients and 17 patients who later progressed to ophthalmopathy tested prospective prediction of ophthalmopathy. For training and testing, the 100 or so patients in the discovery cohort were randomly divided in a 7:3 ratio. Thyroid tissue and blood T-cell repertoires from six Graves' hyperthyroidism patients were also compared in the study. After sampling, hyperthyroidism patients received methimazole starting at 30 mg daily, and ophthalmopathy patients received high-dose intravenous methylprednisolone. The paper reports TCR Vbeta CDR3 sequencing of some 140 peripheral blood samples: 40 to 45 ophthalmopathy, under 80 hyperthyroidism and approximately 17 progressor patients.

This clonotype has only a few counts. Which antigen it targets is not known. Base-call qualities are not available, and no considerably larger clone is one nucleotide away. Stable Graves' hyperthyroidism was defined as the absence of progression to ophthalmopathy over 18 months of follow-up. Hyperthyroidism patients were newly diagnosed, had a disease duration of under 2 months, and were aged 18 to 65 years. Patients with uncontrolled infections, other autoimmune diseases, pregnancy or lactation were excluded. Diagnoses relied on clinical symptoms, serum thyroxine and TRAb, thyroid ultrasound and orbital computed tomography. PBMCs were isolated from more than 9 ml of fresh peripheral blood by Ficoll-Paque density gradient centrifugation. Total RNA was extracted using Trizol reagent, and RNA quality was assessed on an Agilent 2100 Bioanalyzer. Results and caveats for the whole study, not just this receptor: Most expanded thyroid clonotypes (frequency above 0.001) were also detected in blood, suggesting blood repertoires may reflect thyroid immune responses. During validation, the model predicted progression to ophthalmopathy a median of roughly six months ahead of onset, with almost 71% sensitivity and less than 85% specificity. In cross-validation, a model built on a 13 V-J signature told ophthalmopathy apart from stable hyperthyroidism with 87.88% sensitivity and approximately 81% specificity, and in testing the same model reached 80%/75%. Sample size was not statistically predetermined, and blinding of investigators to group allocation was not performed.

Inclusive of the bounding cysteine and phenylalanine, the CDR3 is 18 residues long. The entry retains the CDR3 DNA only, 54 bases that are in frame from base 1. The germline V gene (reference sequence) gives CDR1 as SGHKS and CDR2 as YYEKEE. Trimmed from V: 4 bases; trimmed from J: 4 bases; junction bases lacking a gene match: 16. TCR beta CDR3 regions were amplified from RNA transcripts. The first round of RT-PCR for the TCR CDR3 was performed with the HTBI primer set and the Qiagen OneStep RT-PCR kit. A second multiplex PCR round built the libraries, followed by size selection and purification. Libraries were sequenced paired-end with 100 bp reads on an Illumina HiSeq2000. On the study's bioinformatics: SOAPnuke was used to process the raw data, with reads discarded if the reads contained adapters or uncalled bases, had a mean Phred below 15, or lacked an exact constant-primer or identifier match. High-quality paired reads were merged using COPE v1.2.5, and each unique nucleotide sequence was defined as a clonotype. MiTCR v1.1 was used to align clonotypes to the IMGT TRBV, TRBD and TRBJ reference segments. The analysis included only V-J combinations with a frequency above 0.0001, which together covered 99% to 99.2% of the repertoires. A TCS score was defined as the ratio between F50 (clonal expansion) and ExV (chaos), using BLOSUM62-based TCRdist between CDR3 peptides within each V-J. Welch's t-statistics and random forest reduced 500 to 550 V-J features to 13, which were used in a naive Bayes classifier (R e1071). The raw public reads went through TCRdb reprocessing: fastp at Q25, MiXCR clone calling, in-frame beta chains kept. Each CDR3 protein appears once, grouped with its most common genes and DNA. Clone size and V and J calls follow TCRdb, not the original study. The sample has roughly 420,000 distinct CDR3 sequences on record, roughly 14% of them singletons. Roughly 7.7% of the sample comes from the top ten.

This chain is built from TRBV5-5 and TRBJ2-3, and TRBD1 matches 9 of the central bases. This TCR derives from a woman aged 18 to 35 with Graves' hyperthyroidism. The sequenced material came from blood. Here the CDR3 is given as CASSHFFPGQGSSDTQYF. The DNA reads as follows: TGTGCCAGCAGCCATTTCTTTCCGGGACAGGGTTCCTCAGATACGCAGTATTTT.